The T cell receptor (beta chain) described here comes from a study of blood T cell repertoires in COVID-19 (dated by TCRdb to 2020 to 2022). Describing the broader study: Samples covering the acute and convalescent phases of COVID-19 were provided by collaborators in the United States, Italy and Spain. The prospective study material was composed of cDNA or gDNA derived from T cells, B-cell-depleted T cells, or PBMCs. Subjects who had been exposed to COVID-19, were actively infected with it, or had recovered from it provided the deeply sampled blood TCRbeta repertoires that made up the dataset. A freely available public database, intended as a resource for researchers studying the immune response to SARS-CoV-2, is where the repertoires were released. Samples came from the ongoing ImmuneRACE study (first 160 participants) plus 1,254 subjects from 6 global collaborators. Sample metadata almost always included a de-identified subject ID, COVID-19 status, age in years and sex. Where available, HLA class I and class II types were taken from metadata supplied by the sample provider and were not determined by assay-based typing.

Participants in the prospective study were aged 18 to 89 years, lived in 20 to 30 United States geographic areas, and enrolled through a virtual design. Cohort assignment in the prospective study relied on participant-reported clinical history from a screening survey and a study questionnaire. In the prospective study, whole blood, serum and a nasopharyngeal or oropharyngeal swab were collected from each participant by mobile phlebotomists. Participants in the prospective study had the option to provide additional blood draws and questionnaires over a 2-month period. Before DNA extraction, blood samples from the prospective study were shipped at room temperature or frozen. V lost 7 bases and J lost 10 bases; the stretch between them is 13 bases long. The CDR3 has 11 amino acids, counting the end cysteine and phenylalanine. Of the read, only the CDR3 DNA is kept; its 33 bases are in frame from base 1. The germline V gene gives CDR1 as SGHRS and CDR2 as YFSETQ.

Study-level results and caveats: The quantity of clinical and demographic metadata differed by source and by participant and was supplied without curation.

A note on this clone: This clone's antigen is unknown. Within one base of it there is no much larger clone, and no base qualities were kept.

TCRbeta CDR3 regions were amplified from genomic DNA using the immunoSEQ Assay, a bias-controlled multiplex PCR. Processing in the source paper ran as follows. Nucleated cell counts per sample were estimated from amplification of reference gene primers within the assay. To quantify the absolute abundance of each unique TCRbeta CDR3 rearrangement, sequence reads were collapsed and filtered. For each sample, productive Simpson clonality was calculated as the square root of Simpson's diversity index over productive rearrangements. Drawn from immuneACCESS, this table holds only the in-frame rearrangements with V and J called that TCRdb kept. Clones are partly lost; checked studies trace under half to an unresolved V gene and leave the rest unexplained. V and J calls and clone size are those listed in that table; D and trimming were worked out from the DNA. The sample table lists approximately 250,000 clones, 90% of them with a count of one. Jointly, the top ten make up about 4% of the sample.

The sequence joins TRBV5-1 to TRBJ2-3, with TRBD1 as a weak D call on 5 bases. The sequenced material came from PBMCs or T cells enriched from blood (not recorded which). This receptor was obtained from a woman aged 25-40 years with acute COVID-19. Here is the DNA: TGCGCCAGCGGCCCTCAGGGTGCGCAGTATTTT. This is translated as CASGPQGAQYF.